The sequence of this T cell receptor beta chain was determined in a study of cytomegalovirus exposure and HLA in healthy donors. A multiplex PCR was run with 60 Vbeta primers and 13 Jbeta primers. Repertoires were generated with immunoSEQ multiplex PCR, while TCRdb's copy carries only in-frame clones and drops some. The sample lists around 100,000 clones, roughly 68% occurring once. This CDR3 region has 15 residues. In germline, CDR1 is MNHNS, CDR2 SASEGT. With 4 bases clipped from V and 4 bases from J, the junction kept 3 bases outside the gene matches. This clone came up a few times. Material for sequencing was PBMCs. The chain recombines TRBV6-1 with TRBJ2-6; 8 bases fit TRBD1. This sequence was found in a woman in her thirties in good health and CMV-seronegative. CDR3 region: CASSGTGSGANVLTF. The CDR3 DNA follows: TGTGCCAGCAGTGGGACAGGGTCCGGGGCCAACGTCCTGACTTTC.